This entry lists 28 T cell receptor beta chains sequenced from one sample in a study of response to subunit inactivated influenza vaccine. TCRdb processed the RT-PCR reads anew with MiXCR; each CDR3 protein has one entry. The repertoire holds 450,000 to 550,000 distinct CDR3 sequences, with about 25% as singletons. This material consisted of CD4+ T cells sorted from PBMCs, taken roughly 5 days after vaccination. These receptors all come from a man in his fifties who received an inactivated influenza vaccine.

A few counts support this clonotype. The V call is TRBV5-1, the J call TRBJ1-1, with TRBD1 as a possible D gene (6 bases). V lost 4 bases and J 0 bases, leaving 13 bases between the germline ends. The CDR3 consists of 15 residues. Germline CDR1 reads SGHRS; CDR2 reads YFSETQ. CDR3 protein: CASSTGQPMNTEAFF. The CDR3 nucleotides are TGCGCCAGCAGCACTGGACAGCCCATGAACACTGAAGCTTTCTTT.

CDR3 in amino acids: CSAKGPPFSYNEQFF. For the CDR3, the DNA is TGCAGTGCTAAGGGACCTCCTTTCTCCTACAATGAGCAGTTCTTC. The chain joins TRBV20-1 to TRBJ2-1, with D tentatively TRBD1 or TRBD2 (5 bases each). The germline CDR1 and CDR2 sequences are DFQATT and SNEGSKA (reference sequence). The V end was cut by 4 bases, the J end by 0 bases, with 13 bases between. This CDR3 contains 15 residues.

The chain has TRBV4-1 and TRBJ2-1; D unclear. This CDR3 comprises 12 residues. Trimming left V 0 bases short and J 15 bases short, with 12 bases between. Germline V CDR1 and CDR2: MGHRA, YSYEKL. The CDR3 sequence: CASSQEGPRRFF. The CDR3 DNA sequence: TGCGCCAGCAGCCAAGAGGGTCCGAGGAGGTTCTTC.

V gene TRBV12-3 or TRBV12-4 combines with J gene TRBJ2-5, with 7 bases identical to TRBD1. This CDR3 spans 14 amino acids. V dropped 5 bases and J dropped 5; count of bases not matched to a gene: 8. CDR3 sequence reads: CASSLTGLRETQYF. The DNA for the CDR3 is TGTGCCAGCAGTCTGACAGGGCTTCGGGAGACCCAGTACTTC.

The rearrangement links TRBV10-3 to TRBJ2-5, with D perhaps matching TRBD1 (5 bases). Germline CDR1 ENHRY, CDR2 SYGVKD. This CDR3 is 13 amino acids long. V gave up 6 bases and J gave up 3 bases, with 11 bases separating them. The DNA of the CDR3 is TGTGCCATCAGGTCAGGGTGGGAAGAGACCCAGTACTTC. Its protein product is CAIRSGWEETQYF.

Written as DNA, the CDR3 is TGTGCCAGCAGTTACGGCAGAACTAATTCACCCCTCCACTTT. It encodes CASSYGRTNSPLHF. The chain joins TRBV6-2 or TRBV6-3 to TRBJ1-6, with D uncertain. Germline V gives CDR1 MNHEY, CDR2 SVGEGT. The CDR3 runs to 14 residues. V lost 2 bases and J lost 6, with 8 bases in between.

The chain uses TRBV7-2 and TRBJ2-1; 8 bases match TRBD2. Germline CDR1 is SGHTA and CDR2 is FQGNSA. V shed 2 bases, J shed 8 bases, and the junction held 5 bases outside the gene matches. This CDR3 spans 14 amino acids. The CDR3 nucleotides read TGTGCCAGCAGCTTAAGCGGGAGTTGGGATGAGCAGTTCTTC. It specifies CASSLSGSWDEQFF.

The chain links TRBV12-3 or TRBV12-4 to TRBJ1-6; 7 nucleotides line up with TRBD1. V was clipped by 5 bases and J by 2 bases; unmatched bases: 3. The CDR3 spans 15 residues. The CDR3 is CASSPGTAYNSPLHF. The CDR3 coding sequence is TGTGCCAGCAGTCCTGGGACAGCCTATAATTCACCCCTCCACTTT.

This clonotype was recorded a few times. The rearrangement links TRBV12-3 or TRBV12-4 to TRBJ1-2, with 7 bases identical to TRBD1. This CDR3 comprises 16 residues. Unmatched junction bases numbered 11, after V lost 5 bases and J lost 2 bases. For the CDR3, the DNA is TGTGCCAGCAGTCCGCAGGGGACAGTCTTAAACTATGGCTACACCTTC. It yields the protein CASSPQGTVLNYGYTF.

Worth noting for this clonotype: One end of the junction is discordant with germline, which a read error may explain. V is TRBV4-1 and J is TRBJ2-3; unclear D gene. This CDR3 has 13 residues. Germline CDR1 and CDR2: MGHRA and YSYEKL. The CDR3 loop is CASGQDHKNTQYF. In DNA, the CDR3 is TGCGCCAGCGGCCAAGATCATAAGAATACGCAGTATTTT.

In its sample, this clonotype was seen many times. The chain carries TRBV11-2 and TRBJ1-2, with TRBD1 matching 7 bases. V gave up 2 bases and J gave up 3 bases; unmatched junction bases: 9. The CDR3 loop spans 16 amino acids. CDR1 and CDR2 (germline): SGHAT, FQNNGV. The CDR3 reads CASSLLRGRTDYGYTF. The CDR3, as DNA: TGTGCCAGCAGCTTACTGAGGGGGCGCACAGACTATGGCTACACCTTC.

This clonotype has more than one count but fewer than ten. This chain links TRBV5-1 with TRBJ2-7; 7 positions agree with TRBD1. This CDR3 contains 13 residues. After removal of 6 bases from V and 2 bases from J, the junction contained 5 bases not matched to a gene. Germline values: CDR1 SGHRS, CDR2 YFSETQ. CDR3 nucleotide sequence: TGCGCCAGCACCACGGGACAGCCCTACGAGCAGTACTTC. It yields the protein CASTTGQPYEQYF.

V is TRBV4-2 and J is TRBJ2-3; 13 bases agree with TRBD2. CDR3 length: 17 amino acids. The germline gives CDR1 LGHNA, CDR2 YNFKEQ. V lost 4 bases and J lost 2; bases outside the gene matches: 6. The DNA for the CDR3 is TGTGCCAGCAGCCGAGGGGGACTAGCGGGGCTCACAGATACGCAGTATTTT. This sequence encodes CASSRGGLAGLTDTQYF.

This clonotype was found a few times. The chain carries TRBV12-3 or TRBV12-4 and TRBJ2-7; 10 nucleotides match TRBD1. CDR3 length: 13 amino acids. Trimming at V came to 5 bases and at J to 6 bases, leaving 4 bases not matched to a gene. The DNA for the CDR3 is TGTGCCAGCAGTGCGGGACAGGGGCTCGAGCAGTACTTC. Translating it yields CASSAGQGLEQYF.

This chain's CDR3 is CASTHRSGGGLDEQFF. Written as DNA, the CDR3 is TGTGCCAGCACCCACCGTAGCGGGGGGGGCCTGGATGAGCAGTTCTTC. The genes are TRBV12-3 or TRBV12-4 and TRBJ2-1; 11 bases fit TRBD2. The CDR3 contains 16 residues. V dropped 7 bases and J dropped 8; count of bases not matched to a gene: 13.

Only a few counts were recorded for this clonotype. The rearrangement joins TRBV9 to TRBJ1-4, with TRBD1 identical over 10 bases. Per the germline V gene, CDR1 is SGDLS and CDR2 is YYNGEE. V lost 3 bases to trimming and J lost 10 bases; unmatched junction nucleotides: 6. CDR3 length: 14 residues. The CDR3 loop reads CASSGGQGVGKLFF. The CDR3 DNA reads TGTGCCAGCAGCGGAGGACAGGGGGTCGGAAAACTGTTTTTT.

V and J are TRBV27 and TRBJ2-7, with a possible D match to TRBD2 (5 bases). CDR1 MNHEY and CDR2 SMNVEV come from the germline V gene (reference sequence). V was cut by 5 bases and J by 4 bases, with 12 bases left in between. This CDR3 is built from 13 residues. CDR3 loop: CASSRRSEYEQYF. As DNA, the CDR3 is TGTGCCAGCAGTCGGCGTAGCGAGTACGAGCAGTACTTC.

The chain is built from TRBV7-2 and TRBJ2-3, with D unclear. The CDR3 runs to 14 residues. V was trimmed by 5 bases and J by 0 bases, leaving 9 bases between them. Germline V gives CDR1 SGHTA, CDR2 FQGNSA. As DNA, the CDR3 is TGTGCCAGCAGCCCCGACCCAAGCACAGATACGCAGTATTTT. Translation gives CASSPDPSTDTQYF.

The rearrangement uses TRBV7-2 and TRBJ2-7, with D possibly being TRBD1 or TRBD2 (5 bases each). The CDR3 consists of 13 residues. V dropped 3 bases and J dropped 6 bases, with 12 bases sitting between them. Germline V gene sequence: CDR1 SGHTA, CDR2 FQGNSA. The CDR3 reads CASSFSPGREQYF. The CDR3 DNA reads as TGTGCCAGCAGCTTTTCCCCGGGGCGCGAGCAGTACTTC.

J is TRBJ2-7 and V is TRBV5-1, with D perhaps matching TRBD1 or TRBD2 (5 bases each). Trimming took 0 bases from V and 6 from J, leaving 10 bases between them. CDR3 size: 13 residues. Germline CDR1 reads SGHRS; CDR2 reads YFSETQ. The CDR3 loop reads CASSLEWGFEQYF. The CDR3, as DNA: TGCGCCAGCAGCTTGGAGTGGGGGTTCGAGCAGTACTTC.

This clonotype has only a few counts. The chain recombines TRBV28 with TRBJ1-1; TRBD1 might be the D (5 bases). CDR1 is MDHEN, CDR2 SYDVKM, per germline. CDR3 length: 15 residues. V gave up 2 bases and J gave up 4 bases, with 14 bases separating them. CDR3 DNA sequence: TGTGCCAGCAGTTTACCGAGGGGTTCCAGCACTGAAGCTTTCTTT. Residues: CASSLPRGSSTEAFF.

This clonotype was observed a handful of times. This rearrangement joins TRBV24-1 to TRBJ2-5; TRBD1 might be the D (6 bases). CDR3 length: 15 amino acids. CDR1 and CDR2 (germline): KGHDR, SFDVKD. Trimming took 3 bases from V and 2 from J, leaving 12 bases between them. The CDR3 spells CATSDPQGNQETQYF. CDR3 nucleotides: TGTGCCACCAGTGATCCACAGGGTAATCAAGAGACCCAGTACTTC.

In its sample, this clonotype was seen a few times. The CDR3 DNA reads TGTGCCAGCACTTTAGGGGGCTCGGAGACCCAGTACTTC. It is translated as CASTLGGSETQYF. This sequence joins TRBV5-5 and TRBJ2-5; 7 bases are shared with TRBD1. J was trimmed by 5 bases and V by 6 bases; bases with no gene match: 7. Germline-derived CDR1 and CDR2 are SGHKS and YYEKEE (reference sequence). The CDR3 has 13 amino acids.

The V and J genes are TRBV7-9 and TRBJ2-1; 11 positions match TRBD2. V lost 5 bases, J lost 1 base, and 4 bases stayed unmatched. The CDR3 consists of 16 residues. Germline-derived CDR1 and CDR2 are SEHNR and FQNEAQ (reference sequence). DNA for the CDR3: TGTGCCAGCAGCCCTAGACTAGCGGGATCCTACAATGAGCAGTTCTTC. Protein product: CASSPRLAGSYNEQFF.

A few counts support this clonotype. V is TRBV20-1 and J is TRBJ1-4, with D possibly being TRBD1 (5 bases). Germline CDR1 and CDR2: DFQATT and SNEGSKA (reference sequence). Trimming removed 0 bases at V and 12 bases at J, with 20 bases between. This CDR3 region has 15 residues. CDR3 residues: CSARDSRGGFGELFF. As DNA, the CDR3 is TGCAGTGCTAGAGATTCGAGGGGTGGTTTCGGAGAACTGTTTTTT.

The chain employs TRBV2 and TRBJ2-3; 9 bases are shared with TRBD1. Trimming at V came to 3 bases and at J to 8 bases, leaving 9 bases not matched to a gene. This CDR3 is built from 15 residues. Looked up from germline, CDR1 is SNHLY and CDR2 is FYNNEI. The CDR3 region is CASSETGGEVGTQYF. Written as DNA, the CDR3 is TGTGCCAGCAGTGAGACAGGGGGTGAAGTTGGTACGCAGTATTTT. The variable domain in full, completed from reference TRBV2 and TRBJ2-3, reads EPEVTQTPSHQVTQMGQEVILRCVPISNHLYFYWYRQILGQKVEFLVSFYNNEISEKSEIFDDQFSVERPDGSNFTLKIRSTKLEDSAMYFCASSETGGEVGTQYFGPGTRLTVL.

This clonotype showed up just a few times. This rearrangement joins TRBV7-8 to TRBJ2-1; 10 bases are shared with TRBD1. CDR3 length: 16 residues. CDR1 is SGHVS and CDR2 is FQNEAQ in the germline V gene. V lost 0 bases to trimming and J lost 8 bases; unmatched junction nucleotides: 7. The CDR3 spells CASSLAGGQGWYEQFF. The CDR3 coding sequence is TGTGCCAGCAGCTTAGCGGGGGGACAGGGGTGGTATGAGCAGTTCTTC. Using reference TRBV7-8 and TRBJ2-1 for the parts outside the CDR3, the full variable domain is GAGVSQSPRYKVAKRGQDVALRCDPISGHVSLFWYQQALGQGPEFLTYFQNEAQLDKSGLPSDRFFAERPEGSVSTLKIQRTQQEDSAVYLCASSLAGGQGWYEQFFGPGTRLTVL.

There are many counts of this clonotype. The rearrangement uses TRBV5-1 and TRBJ2-1; 9 bases map to TRBD2. The length of the CDR3 is 16 residues. The germline V gene has CDR1 SGHRS and CDR2 YFSETQ. V lost 4 bases to trimming and J lost 1 base; unmatched junction nucleotides: 6. The CDR3 DNA follows: TGCGCCAGCAGCGGGACGACTAGCGGATCCTACAATGAGCAGTTCTTC. This translates into CASSGTTSGSYNEQFF.